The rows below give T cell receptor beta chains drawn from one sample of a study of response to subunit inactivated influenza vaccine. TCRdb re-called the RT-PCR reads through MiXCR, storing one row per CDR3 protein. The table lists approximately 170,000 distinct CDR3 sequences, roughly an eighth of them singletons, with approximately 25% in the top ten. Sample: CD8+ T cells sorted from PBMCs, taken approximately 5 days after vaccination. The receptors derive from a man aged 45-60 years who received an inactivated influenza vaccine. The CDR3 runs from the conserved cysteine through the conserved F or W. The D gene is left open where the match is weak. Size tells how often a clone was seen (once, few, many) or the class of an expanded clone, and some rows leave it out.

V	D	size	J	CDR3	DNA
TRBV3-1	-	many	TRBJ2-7	CASSQDVNSYEQYF	TGTGCCAGCAGCCAAGATGTCAACAGCTACGAGCAGTACTTC
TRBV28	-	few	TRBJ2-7	CASSSGLSSYEQYF	TGTGCCAGCAGCTCGGGACTGAGCTCCTACGAGCAGTACTTC
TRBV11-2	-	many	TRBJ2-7	CASSIGTVYEQYF	TGTGCCAGCAGCATAGGGACTGTGTACGAGCAGTACTTC
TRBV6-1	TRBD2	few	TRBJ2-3	CASSIYSGGAADTQYF	TGTGCCAGCAGTATATATAGCGGGGGGGCTGCAGATACGCAGTATTTT
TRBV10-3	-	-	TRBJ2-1	CAISESRGGYNEQFF	TGTGCCATCAGTGAGTCGCGGGGCGGATACAATGAGCAGTTCTTC
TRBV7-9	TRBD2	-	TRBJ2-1	CASSFPIAGVGNEQFF	TGTGCCAGCAGCTTTCCCATAGCGGGAGTGGGCAATGAGCAGTTCTTC
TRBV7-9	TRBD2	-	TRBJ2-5	CASSQWGGAGETQYF	TGTGCCAGCAGCCAGTGGGGAGGGGCCGGGGAGACCCAGTACTTC
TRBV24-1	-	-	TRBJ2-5	CATSDLQARTQYF	TGTGCCACCAGTGATTTGCAGGCGAGGACCCAGTACTTC
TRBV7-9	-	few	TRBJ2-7	CASSLGYHEQYF	TGTGCCAGCAGCTTAGGGTATCACGAGCAGTACTTC
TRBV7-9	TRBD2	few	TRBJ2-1	CASDSGGYSYNEQFF	TGTGCCAGTGATTCGGGGGGTTACTCCTACAATGAGCAGTTCTTC
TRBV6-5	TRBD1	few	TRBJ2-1	CASSYGTGANEQFF	TGTGCCAGCAGTTACGGGACAGGGGCCAATGAGCAGTTCTTC
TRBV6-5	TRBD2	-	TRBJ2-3	CASSYDRTSGRSTDTQYF	TGTGCCAGCAGTTACGATAGGACTAGCGGGAGGAGCACAGATACGCAGTATTTT
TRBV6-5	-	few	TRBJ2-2	CASSYVPADTGELFF	TGTGCCAGCAGTTACGTCCCAGCGGACACCGGGGAGCTGTTTTTT
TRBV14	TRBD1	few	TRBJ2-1	CASSQEDRGDEQFF	TGTGCCAGCAGCCAAGAGGACAGGGGAGATGAGCAGTTCTTC
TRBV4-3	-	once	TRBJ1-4	CASSQDRGPLNEKLFF	TGCGCCAGCAGCCAAGACAGGGGACCACTTAATGAAAAACTGTTTTTT
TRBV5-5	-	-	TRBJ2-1	CASSLYRGPYNEQFF	TGTGCCAGCAGCTTGTACCGGGGACCTTACAATGAGCAGTTCTTC
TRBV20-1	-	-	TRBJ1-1	CSASLARHLNTEAFF	TGCAGTGCTAGTCTCGCTCGACACTTGAACACTGAAGCTTTCTTT
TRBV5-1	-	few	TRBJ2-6	CASSSRTGPSSGANVLTF	TGCGCCAGCAGCTCCAGGACCGGACCTTCCTCTGGGGCCAACGTCCTGACTTTC
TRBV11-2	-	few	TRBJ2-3	CASSLLNRRASDTQYF	TGTGCCAGCAGCTTATTAAATAGGCGGGCATCAGATACGCAGTATTTT
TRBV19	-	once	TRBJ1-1	CASSRGVFAEAFF	TGTGCCAGTAGTAGAGGGGTCTTCGCTGAAGCTTTCTTT
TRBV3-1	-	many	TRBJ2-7	CASSQDSGSYEQYF	TGTGCCAGCAGCCAAGATTCGGGGTCCTACGAGCAGTACTTC
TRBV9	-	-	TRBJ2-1	CASSVNGDSYNEQFF	TGTGCCAGCAGCGTAAACGGAGATTCCTACAATGAGCAGTTCTTC
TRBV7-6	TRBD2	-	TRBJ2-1	CASSSVAGTGNEQFF	TGTGCCAGCAGCTCCGTAGCGGGAACGGGGAATGAGCAGTTCTTC